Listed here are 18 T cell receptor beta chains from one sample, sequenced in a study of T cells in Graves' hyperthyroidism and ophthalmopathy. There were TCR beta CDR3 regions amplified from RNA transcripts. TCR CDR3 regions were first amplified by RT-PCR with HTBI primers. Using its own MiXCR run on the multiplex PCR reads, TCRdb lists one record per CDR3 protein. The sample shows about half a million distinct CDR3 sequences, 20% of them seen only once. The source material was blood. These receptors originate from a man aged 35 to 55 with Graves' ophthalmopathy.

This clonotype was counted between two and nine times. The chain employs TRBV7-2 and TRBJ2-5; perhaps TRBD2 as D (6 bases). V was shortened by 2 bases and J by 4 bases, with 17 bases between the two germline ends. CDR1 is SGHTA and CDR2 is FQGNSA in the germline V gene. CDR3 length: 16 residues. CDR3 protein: CASSLQGLPRGETQYF. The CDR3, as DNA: TGTGCCAGCAGCTTACAGGGACTCCCCCGGGGAGAGACCCAGTACTTC.

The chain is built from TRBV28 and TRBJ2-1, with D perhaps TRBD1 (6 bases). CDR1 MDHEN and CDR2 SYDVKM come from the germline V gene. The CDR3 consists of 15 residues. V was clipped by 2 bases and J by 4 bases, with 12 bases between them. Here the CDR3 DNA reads TGTGCCAGCAGTTTAGCGGAGAGGGGGTACAATGAGCAGTTCTTC. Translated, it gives CASSLAERGYNEQFF.

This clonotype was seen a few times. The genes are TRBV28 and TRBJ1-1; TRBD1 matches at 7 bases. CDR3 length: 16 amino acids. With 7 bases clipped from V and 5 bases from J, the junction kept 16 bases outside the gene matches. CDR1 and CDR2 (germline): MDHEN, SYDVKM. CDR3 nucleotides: TGTGCCAGCAACTCTCCTGCGACAGGGTCGGGGACTGAAGCTTTCTTT. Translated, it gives CASNSPATGSGTEAFF.

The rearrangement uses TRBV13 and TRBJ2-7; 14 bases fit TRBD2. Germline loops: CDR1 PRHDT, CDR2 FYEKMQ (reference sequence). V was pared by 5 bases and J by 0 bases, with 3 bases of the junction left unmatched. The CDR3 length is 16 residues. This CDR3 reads CASSQGTSGGSYEQYF. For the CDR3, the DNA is TGTGCCAGCAGCCAGGGGACTAGCGGGGGCTCCTACGAGCAGTACTTC.

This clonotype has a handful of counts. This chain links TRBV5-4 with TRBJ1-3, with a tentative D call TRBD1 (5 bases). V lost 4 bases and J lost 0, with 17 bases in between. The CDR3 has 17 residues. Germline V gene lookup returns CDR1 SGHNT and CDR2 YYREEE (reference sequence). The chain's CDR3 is CASSRDQGTVSGNTIYF. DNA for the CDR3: TGTGCCAGCAGCCGGGACCAGGGAACAGTCTCTGGAAACACCATATATTTT.

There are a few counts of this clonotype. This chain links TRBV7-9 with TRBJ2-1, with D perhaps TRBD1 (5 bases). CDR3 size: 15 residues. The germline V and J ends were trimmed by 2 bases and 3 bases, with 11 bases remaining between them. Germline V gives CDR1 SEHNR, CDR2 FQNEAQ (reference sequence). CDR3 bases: TGTGCCAGCAGCTTATTGGCAGGGCTCTACAATGAGCAGTTCTTC. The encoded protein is CASSLLAGLYNEQFF. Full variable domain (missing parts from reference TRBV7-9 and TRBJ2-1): DTGVSQNPRHKITKRGQNVTFRCDPISEHNRLYWYRQTLGQGPEFLTYFQNEAQLEKSRLLSDRFSAERPKGSFSTLEIQRTEQGDSAMYLCASSLLAGLYNEQFFGPGTRLTVL.

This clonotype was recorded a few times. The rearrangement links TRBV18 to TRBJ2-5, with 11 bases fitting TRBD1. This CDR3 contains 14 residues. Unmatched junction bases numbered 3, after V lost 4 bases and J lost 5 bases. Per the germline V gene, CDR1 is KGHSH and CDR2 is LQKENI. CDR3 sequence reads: CASSHGQGAETQYF. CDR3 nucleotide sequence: TGTGCCAGCTCACACGGACAGGGGGCCGAGACCCAGTACTTC.

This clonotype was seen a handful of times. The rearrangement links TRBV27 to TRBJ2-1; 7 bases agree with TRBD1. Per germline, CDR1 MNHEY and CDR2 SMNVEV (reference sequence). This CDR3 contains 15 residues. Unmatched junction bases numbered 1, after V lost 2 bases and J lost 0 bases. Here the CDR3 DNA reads TGTGCCAGCAGTTTAGACAGGGTCTCCTACAATGAGCAGTTCTTC. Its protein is CASSLDRVSYNEQFF.

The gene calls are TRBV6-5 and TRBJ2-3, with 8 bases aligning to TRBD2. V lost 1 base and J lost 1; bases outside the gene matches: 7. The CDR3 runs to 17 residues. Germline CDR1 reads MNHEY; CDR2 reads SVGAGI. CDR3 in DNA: TGTGCCAGCAGTTACTTACCGGGACTAGAGGGCACAGATACGCAGTATTTT. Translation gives CASSYLPGLEGTDTQYF.

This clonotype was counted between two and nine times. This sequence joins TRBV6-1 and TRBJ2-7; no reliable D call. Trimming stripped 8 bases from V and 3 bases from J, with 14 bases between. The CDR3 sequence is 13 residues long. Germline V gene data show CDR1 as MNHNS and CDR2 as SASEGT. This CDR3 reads CASSEGIIYEQYF. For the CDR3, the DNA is TGTGCCAGCTCCGAAGGGATCATCTACGAGCAGTACTTC.

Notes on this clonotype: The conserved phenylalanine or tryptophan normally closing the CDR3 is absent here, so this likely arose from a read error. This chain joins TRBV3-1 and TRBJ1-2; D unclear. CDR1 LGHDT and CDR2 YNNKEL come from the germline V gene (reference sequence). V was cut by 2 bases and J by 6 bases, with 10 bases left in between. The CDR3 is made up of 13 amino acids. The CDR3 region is CASSQRAVHGYTL. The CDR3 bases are TGTGCCAGCAGCCAAAGAGCGGTTCATGGCTACACCCTC.

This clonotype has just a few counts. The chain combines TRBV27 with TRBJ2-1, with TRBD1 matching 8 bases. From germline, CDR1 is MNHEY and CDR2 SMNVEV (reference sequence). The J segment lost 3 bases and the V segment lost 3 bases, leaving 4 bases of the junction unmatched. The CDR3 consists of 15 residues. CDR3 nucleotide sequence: TGTGCCAGCAGTTTCGACAGGGGTAACTACAATGAGCAGTTCTTC. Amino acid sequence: CASSFDRGNYNEQFF.

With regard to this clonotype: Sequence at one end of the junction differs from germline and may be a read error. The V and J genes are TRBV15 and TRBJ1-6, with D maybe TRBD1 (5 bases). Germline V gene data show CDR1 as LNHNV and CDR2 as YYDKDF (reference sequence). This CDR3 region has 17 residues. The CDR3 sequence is CATSRDRGRAIASPPHF. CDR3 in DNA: TGTGCCACCAGCAGAGATCGTGGCAGGGCTATCGCTTCACCCCCCCACTTT.

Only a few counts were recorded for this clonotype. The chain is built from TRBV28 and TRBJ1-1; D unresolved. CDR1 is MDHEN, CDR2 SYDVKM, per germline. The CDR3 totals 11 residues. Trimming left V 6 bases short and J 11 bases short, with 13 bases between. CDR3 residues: CASSQGLRAFF. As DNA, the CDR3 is TGTGCCAGCAGCCAAGGCCTGAGGGCTTTCTTT.

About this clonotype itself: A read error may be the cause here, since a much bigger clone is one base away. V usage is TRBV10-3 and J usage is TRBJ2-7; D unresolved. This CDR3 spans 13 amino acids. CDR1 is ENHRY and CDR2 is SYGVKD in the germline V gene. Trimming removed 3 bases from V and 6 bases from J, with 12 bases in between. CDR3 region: CAISDLTWIEQYF. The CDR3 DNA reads TGTGCCATCAGTGATTTAACATGGATCGAGCAGTACTTC.

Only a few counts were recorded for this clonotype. The chain's CDR3 is CASSLDGEANQPQHF. The CDR3 bases are TGCGCCAGCAGCTTGGACGGTGAGGCCAATCAGCCCCAGCATTTT. The V call is TRBV5-1, the J call TRBJ1-5; D is ambiguous. Looked up from germline, CDR1 is SGHRS and CDR2 is YFSETQ. The CDR3 totals 15 residues. V was cut by 0 bases and J by 3 bases, with 10 bases left in between.

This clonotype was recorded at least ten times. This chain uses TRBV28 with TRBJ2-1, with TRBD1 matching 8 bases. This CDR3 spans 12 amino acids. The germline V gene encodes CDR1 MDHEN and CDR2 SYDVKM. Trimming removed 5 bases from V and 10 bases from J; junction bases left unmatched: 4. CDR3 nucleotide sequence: TGTGCCAGCAGTGTGACAGGGGACGAGCAGTTCTTC. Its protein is CASSVTGDEQFF.

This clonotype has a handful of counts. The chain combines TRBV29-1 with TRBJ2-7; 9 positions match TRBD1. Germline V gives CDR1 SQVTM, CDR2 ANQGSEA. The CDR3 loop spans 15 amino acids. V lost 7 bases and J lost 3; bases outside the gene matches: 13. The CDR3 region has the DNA TGCAGCGCAACACGAGGGACAGGGATCCTCTACGAGCAGTACTTC. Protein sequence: CSATRGTGILYEQYF.